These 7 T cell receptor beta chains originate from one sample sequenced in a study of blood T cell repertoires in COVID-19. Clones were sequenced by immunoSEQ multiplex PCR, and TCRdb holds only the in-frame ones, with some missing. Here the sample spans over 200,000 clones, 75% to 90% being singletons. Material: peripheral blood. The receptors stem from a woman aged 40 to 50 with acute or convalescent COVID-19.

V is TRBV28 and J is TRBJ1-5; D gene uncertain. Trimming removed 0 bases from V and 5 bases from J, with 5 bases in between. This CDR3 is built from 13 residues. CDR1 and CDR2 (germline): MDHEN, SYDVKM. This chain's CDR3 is CASSLWGDQPQHF. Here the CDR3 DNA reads TGTGCCAGCAGTTTATGGGGCGATCAGCCCCAGCATTTT.

The CDR3 DNA reads as TGCGCCAGCAGCTCTGGACAGGGGGCTTACACAGATACGCAGTATTTT. Residues: CASSSGQGAYTDTQYF. The chain is built from TRBV5-1 and TRBJ2-3; 11 bases map to TRBD1. This CDR3 spans 16 amino acids. Germline lookup yields CDR1 SGHRS and CDR2 YFSETQ. V shed 3 bases, J shed 2 bases, and the junction held 5 bases outside the gene matches.

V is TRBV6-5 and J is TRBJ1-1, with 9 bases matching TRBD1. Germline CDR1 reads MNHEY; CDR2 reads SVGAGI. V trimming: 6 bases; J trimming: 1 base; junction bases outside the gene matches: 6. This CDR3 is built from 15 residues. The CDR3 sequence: CASSRTGGANTEAFF. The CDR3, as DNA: TGTGCCAGCAGCCGAACAGGGGGCGCGAACACTGAAGCTTTCTTT.

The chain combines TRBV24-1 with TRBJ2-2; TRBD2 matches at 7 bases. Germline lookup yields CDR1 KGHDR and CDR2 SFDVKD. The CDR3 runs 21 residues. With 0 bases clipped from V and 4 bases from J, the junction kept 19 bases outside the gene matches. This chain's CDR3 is CATSDLPHAGRGGRSTGELFF. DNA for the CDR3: TGTGCCACCAGTGATTTGCCCCATGCGGGGAGGGGCGGTCGGAGCACCGGGGAGCTGTTTTTT.

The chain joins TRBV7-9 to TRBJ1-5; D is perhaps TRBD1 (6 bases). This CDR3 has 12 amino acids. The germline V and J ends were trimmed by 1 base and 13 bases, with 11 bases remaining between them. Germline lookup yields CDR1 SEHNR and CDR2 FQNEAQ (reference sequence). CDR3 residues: CASSLVDSAQHF. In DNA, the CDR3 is TGTGCCAGCAGCTTAGTGGACAGTGCTCAGCATTTT. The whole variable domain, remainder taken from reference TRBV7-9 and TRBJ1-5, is DTGVSQNPRHKITKRGQNVTFRCDPISEHNRLYWYRQTLGQGPEFLTYFQNEAQLEKSRLLSDRFSAERPKGSFSTLEIQRTEQGDSAMYLCASSLVDSAQHFGDGTRLSIL.

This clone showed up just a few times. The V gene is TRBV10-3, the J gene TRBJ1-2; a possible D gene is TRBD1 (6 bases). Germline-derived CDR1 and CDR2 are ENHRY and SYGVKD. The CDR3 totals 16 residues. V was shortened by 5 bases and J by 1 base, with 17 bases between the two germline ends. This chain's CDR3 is CAISTRQATINYGYTF. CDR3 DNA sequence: TGTGCCATCAGTACTAGACAGGCAACCATTAACTATGGCTACACCTTC.

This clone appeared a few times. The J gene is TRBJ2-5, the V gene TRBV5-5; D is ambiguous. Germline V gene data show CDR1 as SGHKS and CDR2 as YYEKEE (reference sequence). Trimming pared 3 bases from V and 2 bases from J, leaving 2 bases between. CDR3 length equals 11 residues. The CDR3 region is CASSSQETQYF. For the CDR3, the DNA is TGTGCCAGCAGCTCGCAAGAGACCCAGTACTTC.